Below, 22 T cell receptor beta chains from the same sample are listed, as sequenced in a study of blood T cells in healthy people across ages. Sample-barcoded 5' priming and a J-beta primer mix drove a second PCR of about 6 to 12 cycles. TCRdb re-derived calls from the 5' RACE reads in MiXCR, one entry per CDR3 protein. Here the sample spans about 1,500,000 distinct CDR3 sequences, about 40% being singletons. Sequenced input: blood. The receptor source for this set is a woman aged 18-35 years in good health.

V and J are TRBV27 and TRBJ2-7, with D perhaps TRBD2 (5 bases). CDR3 size: 13 residues. Trimming removed 3 bases from V and 3 bases from J, with 9 bases in between. CDR1 is MNHEY, CDR2 SMNVEV, per germline (reference sequence). CDR3 nucleotide sequence: TGTGCCAGCAGTTTTCAGGCGGGCTACGAGCAGTACTTC. Encoded protein: CASSFQAGYEQYF.

The chain employs TRBV2 and TRBJ2-1, with D hard to call. CDR1 and CDR2 from the germline V gene are SNHLY and FYNNEI. CDR3 length: 14 amino acids. The germline V and J ends were trimmed by 4 bases and 6 bases, with 13 bases remaining between them. The CDR3 region is CASSGSPRPNEQFF. The CDR3 nucleotides are TGTGCCAGCAGTGGATCGCCCCGCCCCAATGAGCAGTTCTTC. Looking up the rest from reference TRBV2 and TRBJ2-1 gives the full variable domain: EPEVTQTPSHQVTQMGQEVILRCVPISNHLYFYWYRQILGQKVEFLVSFYNNEISEKSEIFDDQFSVERPDGSNFTLKIRSTKLEDSAMYFCASSGSPRPNEQFFGPGTRLTVL.

The V and J genes are TRBV28 and TRBJ2-3; D ambiguous. CDR1 is MDHEN and CDR2 is SYDVKM in the germline V gene. The CDR3 consists of 16 residues. Trimming took off 1 base at V and 7 bases at J, with 18 bases between the two ends. The CDR3 DNA reads as TGTGCCAGCAGTTTATCAGCAGCCTCGTTGGTGAATACGCAGTATTTT. Translating gives CASSLSAASLVNTQYF.

V gene TRBV5-1 combines with J gene TRBJ2-5; the D gene is possibly TRBD1 (6 bases). Germline CDR1 and CDR2: SGHRS and YFSETQ. V dropped 4 bases and J dropped 5 bases, with 18 bases sitting between them. CDR3 length: 15 amino acids. CDR3 nucleotides: TGCGCCAGCAGCCTGCAAACAGGGTTACGGGAGACCCAGTACTTC. As protein: CASSLQTGLRETQYF. Full variable domain (missing parts from reference TRBV5-1 and TRBJ2-5): KAGVTQTPRYLIKTRGQQVTLSCSPISGHRSVSWYQQTPGQGLQFLFEYFSETQRNKGNFPGRFSGRQFSNSRSEMNVSTLELGDSALYLCASSLQTGLRETQYFGPGTRLLVL.

The chain carries TRBV3-1 and TRBJ1-2; D is possibly TRBD1 (6 bases). The V gene's germline CDR1 is LGHDT and CDR2 YNNKEL (reference sequence). With 3 bases removed from V and 5 bases from J, the gap between germline ends came to 16 bases. This CDR3 has 15 amino acids. CDR3 in DNA: TGTGCCAGCAGCCAGTGGGGGGCTGGGGAGTATGGCTACACCTTC. Residues: CASSQWGAGEYGYTF.

The J gene is TRBJ1-2, the V gene TRBV12-3 or TRBV12-4; possible D gene TRBD1, 6 bases. V was shortened by 5 bases and J by 4 bases, with 14 bases between the two germline ends. The CDR3 runs to 14 residues. CDR3 protein: CASSPGGLIYGYTF. DNA of the CDR3: TGTGCCAGCAGTCCCGGGGGGCTGATCTATGGCTACACCTTC.

This clonotype was detected a few times. This chain joins TRBV18 and TRBJ2-1; 8 bases line up with TRBD2. CDR1 and CDR2 (germline): KGHSH, LQKENI. V dropped 3 bases and J dropped 2; count of bases not matched to a gene: 3. The CDR3 runs to 15 residues. The CDR3 DNA reads as TGTGCCAGCTCACCTATAGCGGGAACCTACAATGAGCAGTTCTTC. Its translation is CASSPIAGTYNEQFF.

This clonotype was recorded a few times. V and J are TRBV3-1 and TRBJ2-4, with D tentatively TRBD1 (5 bases). The germline V gene has CDR1 LGHDT and CDR2 YNNKEL (reference sequence). This CDR3 has 13 residues. V dropped 2 bases and J dropped 8 bases, with 10 bases sitting between them. The CDR3 region has the DNA TGTGCCAGCAGCCAACAGGGTACGGACATTCAGTACTTC. Translating it yields CASSQQGTDIQYF.

This clonotype was recorded only once. The chain is built from TRBV6-1 and TRBJ1-3, with 9 bases identical to TRBD1. V dropped 10 bases and J dropped 0; count of bases not matched to a gene: 4. Germline CDR1 and CDR2: MNHNS and SASEGT. This CDR3 spans 14 amino acids. The CDR3 spells CATGQGSSGNTIYF. CDR3 DNA: TGTGCCACAGGACAGGGGAGCTCTGGAAACACCATATATTTT.

The chain combines TRBV27 with TRBJ2-7, with D unresolved. The germline V and J ends were trimmed by 5 bases and 2 bases, with 10 bases remaining between them. Germline lookup yields CDR1 MNHEY and CDR2 SMNVEV (reference sequence). The CDR3 length is 13 residues. The CDR3, as DNA: TGTGCCAGCAGTCACCAGGTTACCTACGAGCAGTACTTC. Its protein product is CASSHQVTYEQYF.

For this clonotype: Germline and junction disagree at one end, which may indicate a read error. The chain has TRBV4-2 and TRBJ2-3, with 7 bases identical to TRBD2. The germline gives CDR1 LGHNA, CDR2 YNFKEQ. This CDR3 is built from 16 residues. In DNA form, the CDR3 reads TGTGCCAGCAGCCCCTCCACTAGCGACCGCACGGATACGCAGTATTTT. Translated, it gives CASSPSTSDRTDTQYF.

The gene calls are TRBV11-2 and TRBJ2-2, with 10 positions matching TRBD2. This CDR3 has 16 residues. Germline CDR1 reads SGHAT; CDR2 reads FQNNGV. The V segment lost 5 bases and the J segment 1 base; nucleotides outside the gene matches: 4. This CDR3 reads CASSARLAGNTGELFF. The CDR3 nucleotides are TGTGCCAGCAGCGCCCGACTAGCGGGGAACACCGGGGAGCTGTTTTTT.

In the case of this clonotype: This may arise from a read error, as a much more abundant clone is one base away. The V and J genes are TRBV7-9 and TRBJ1-5; D is undetermined. Looked up from germline, CDR1 is SEHNR and CDR2 is FQNEAQ (reference sequence). The CDR3 is 12 amino acids. DNA for the CDR3: TGTGCCAGCAGCTTAGGGGATCAGCTCCAGCATTTT. This gives the protein CASSLGDQLQHF.

The chain employs TRBV20-1 and TRBJ2-4; unclear D gene. With 7 bases removed from V and 13 bases from J, the gap between germline ends came to 17 bases. CDR1 is DFQATT and CDR2 is SNEGSKA in the germline V gene (reference sequence). This CDR3 comprises 11 residues. The CDR3 nucleotides read TGCAGTGATTTGAAAACGAATGTGCAGTACTTC. The encoded protein is CSDLKTNVQYF.

The chain recombines TRBV7-9 with TRBJ1-5; no clear D. The CDR3 length is 14 residues. In germline, CDR1 is SEHNR, CDR2 FQNEAQ (reference sequence). V was clipped by 7 bases and J by 1 base, with 11 bases between them. CDR3 DNA: TGTGCCAGCAATGAGGGTTGGAGCAATCAGCCCCAGCATTTT. Residues: CASNEGWSNQPQHF.

This clonotype came up a few times. The V and J genes are TRBV15 and TRBJ2-1, with TRBD2 matching over 8 bases. Per germline, CDR1 LNHNV and CDR2 YYDKDF (reference sequence). V gave up 0 bases and J gave up 7 bases; unmatched junction bases: 2. This CDR3 has 14 amino acids. The CDR3 DNA sequence: TGTGCCACCAGCAGAGAGGGGACTAGTAATGAGCAGTTCTTC. This encodes CATSREGTSNEQFF.

This clonotype appeared a few times. The rearrangement uses TRBV29-1 and TRBJ2-5; 14 bases agree with TRBD2. This CDR3 has 16 residues. V gave up 1 base and J gave up 1 base; unmatched junction bases: 2. Per the germline V gene, CDR1 is SQVTM and CDR2 is ANQGSEA. CDR3: CSVEGLAGGIQETQYF. The CDR3 coding sequence is TGCAGCGTTGAAGGACTAGCGGGAGGGATCCAAGAGACCCAGTACTTC.

This chain connects TRBV5-1 to TRBJ2-3; 11 bases map to TRBD1. The germline gives CDR1 SGHRS, CDR2 YFSETQ. The J segment lost 2 bases and the V segment lost 4 bases, leaving 6 bases of the junction unmatched. This CDR3 spans 16 amino acids. The CDR3 bases are TGCGCCAGCAGCCGCCTCGGACAGGGGGCCACAGATACGCAGTATTTT. Translating gives CASSRLGQGATDTQYF.

CDR3 region: CSATGLAGGGSTGELFF. CDR3 nucleotide sequence: TGCAGTGCCACGGGACTAGCGGGAGGAGGGAGCACCGGGGAGCTGTTTTTT. The V and J genes are TRBV20-1 and TRBJ2-2; 15 nucleotides agree with TRBD2. CDR3 length: 17 amino acids. Germline assignment: CDR1 DFQATT and CDR2 SNEGSKA (reference sequence). V lost 6 bases to trimming and J lost 4 bases; unmatched junction nucleotides: 9.

The gene calls are TRBV11-2 and TRBJ2-4; D call uncertain. The V end was cut by 0 bases, the J end by 0 bases, with 9 bases between. This CDR3 has 16 residues. Germline CDR1 SGHAT, CDR2 FQNNGV. The CDR3 region has the DNA TGTGCCAGCAGCTTAGAAAGGGCCCAAGCCAAAAACATTCAGTACTTC. Translated, it gives CASSLERAQAKNIQYF.

The chain employs TRBV6-4 and TRBJ2-1, with a weak D call TRBD1 (5 bases). The germline V gene has CDR1 MRHNA and CDR2 SNTAGT. The CDR3 contains 14 residues. Trimming pared 6 bases from V and 4 bases from J, leaving 13 bases between. In DNA form, the CDR3 reads TGTGCCAGCAGGCAAGGGGCACTGTACAATGAGCAGTTCTTC. It yields the protein CASRQGALYNEQFF.

To note about this clonotype: The junction does not match germline at one end; this may be a read error. The J gene is TRBJ1-5, the V gene TRBV7-9; TRBD1 matches at 7 bases. Germline V gives CDR1 SEHNR, CDR2 FQNEAQ (reference sequence). The CDR3 is made up of 17 amino acids. This CDR3 reads CASSYDTGDYSNRPQHF. The CDR3 DNA reads TGTGCCAGCAGCTACGATACAGGGGATTATAGCAATCGGCCCCAGCATTTT.